These T cell receptor beta chains were read from a single sample in a study of shared clonotypes between healthy human individuals. Profiled with immunoSEQ multiplex PCR; TCRdb holds only in-frame clones, not every one. The sample records about a million clones, roughly 75% being singletons. The sample comprised memory CD4+ T cells sorted from blood. The receptors come from a young man in good health. Both conserved end residues are part of each CDR3. D genes are given only for firm matches. Clone size is given for some rows only: seen once, a few or many times, or a class if the clone is expanded.

.	TRBD2	TRBV7-9	TRBJ2-7	TGTGCCAGCAGCTTAGGGCGCGGACTAGCCTCCGCGCAGTACTTC	CASSLGRGLASAQYF
few	.	TRBV5-1	TRBJ2-7	TGCGCCAGCAGAGGCGGCGGACAGACGCAGTACTTC	CASRGGGQTQYF
few	TRBD2	TRBV19	TRBJ2-1	TGTGCCAGTAGCCTAAATAGCGGGAGCTCCTACAATGAGCAGTTCTTC	CASSLNSGSSYNEQFF
.	TRBD2	TRBV11-2	TRBJ2-1	TGTGCCAGCGCACCTAGGGGGACTAGTAAATTGAATGAGCAGTTCTTC	CASAPRGTSKLNEQFF
.	.	TRBV11-2	TRBJ2-1	TGTGCCAGCAGCTTAGATTCAACCCGAAACAGTGAGCAGTTCTTC	CASSLDSTRNSEQFF
.	TRBD1	TRBV28	TRBJ2-7	TGTGCCAGCAGTCCTGGACAGGGAGTAGTCGAGCAGTACTTC	CASSPGQGVVEQYF
.	.	TRBV6-6	TRBJ1-1	TGTGCCAGCAGTCTGCAGGGTAATAAAGCTTTCTTT	CASSLQGNKAFF
.	TRBD2	TRBV5-6	TRBJ2-1	TGTGCCAGCAGCTGGGGACTAGCGGGAGGGGGGAGCTACAATGAGCAGTTCTTC	CASSWGLAGGGSYNEQFF
.	TRBD1	TRBV4-1	TRBJ1-2	TGCGCCAGCAGCCAGGGACCTCAGACAGGGGGATATGGCTACACCTTC	CASSQGPQTGGYGYTF
few	.	TRBV2	TRBJ2-6	TGTGCCAGCAGCAACAGGGCCTCTGGGGCCAACGTCCTGACTTTC	CASSNRASGANVLTF
.	TRBD2	TRBV5-1	TRBJ2-7	TGCGCCAGCAGCCAATCCAGCGGGGGGGTCCACGAGCAGTACTTC	CASSQSSGGVHEQYF
once	TRBD1	TRBV30	TRBJ1-4	TGTGCCTCGGCCGAAGGACAGGGGGTTGAAAAACTGTTTTTT	CASAEGQGVEKLFF
.	.	TRBV6-1	TRBJ1-1	TGTGCCAGCACTTTCGACACTGAAGCTTTCTTT	CASTFDTEAFF
once	.	TRBV11-2	TRBJ1-2	TGTGCCAGCAGCTTAGATGGCAGGGTAGACTATGGCTACACCTTC	CASSLDGRVDYGYTF
.	.	TRBV12-5	TRBJ2-1	TGTGCTAGTGGTCCCCCGGGGGGCAGATACAATGAGCAGTTCTTC	CASGPPGGRYNEQFF
few	.	TRBV27	TRBJ2-5	TGTGCCAGCAGTTTCGGACCCACCCAAGAGACCCAGTACTTC	CASSFGPTQETQYF
.	.	TRBV4-3	TRBJ1-2	TGCGCCAGCAGCCAGGGAGTGGGGGCCTATGGCTACACCTTC	CASSQGVGAYGYTF
.	.	TRBV6-1	TRBJ2-3	TGTGCCAGCAGTGAATGGGATACGCAGTATTTT	CASSEWDTQYF
once	TRBD2	TRBV28	TRBJ2-7	TGTGCCAGCAGTTCTATTCCAGCGGGGGGCTTTATCTACGAGCAGTACTTC	CASSSIPAGGFIYEQYF
many	.	TRBV18	TRBJ1-2	TGTGCCAGCTCACCACCCTGGGGAGGCTACACCTTC	CASSPPWGGYTF
.	.	TRBV30	TRBJ1-3	TGTGCCTGGAGCGGGGACGGTACCTCTGGAAACACCATATATTTT	CAWSGDGTSGNTIYF
.	TRBD1	TRBV5-6	TRBJ2-7	TGTGCCAGCAGCTTGACAGGGACAGGGGGCGGCCACGAGCAGTACTTC	CASSLTGTGGGHEQYF
.	.	TRBV7-2	TRBJ1-3	TGTGCCAGCAGCTTAAGGGGGGGAAACACCATATATTTT	CASSLRGGNTIYF
.	.	TRBV2	TRBJ2-1	TGTGCCAGCAGTGAAGACGTCAGGGTTCTTGGGAATGAGCAGTTCTTC	CASSEDVRVLGNEQFF
.	TRBD1	TRBV6-1	TRBJ2-4	TGTGCCAGCAGTGGACGGACAGGTCTTGACATTCAGTACTTC	CASSGRTGLDIQYF
once	.	TRBV7-2	TRBJ2-5	TGTGCCAGCAGCTTAGAGGCCAAAGAGACCCAGTACTTC	CASSLEAKETQYF